A selection of T cell receptor beta chains follows, all from one sample in a study of cytomegalovirus exposure and HLA in healthy donors. TCRdb keeps only in-frame clones here, not all; method: immunoSEQ multiplex PCR. This sample has fewer than 200,000 clones, with 68% found just once. Sequencing used PBMCs. The receptors shown here come from a man between 50 and 59 years old in good health and CMV-seronegative. CDR3s include the opening cysteine and the closing phenylalanine or tryptophan. The D gene is left open where the match is weak. Size is omitted from some rows. Given values are once, few, many or a class for expanded clones.

clone size,V gene,J gene,D gene,CDR3 protein,CDR3 DNA
-,TRBV2,TRBJ1-5,TRBD1,CASHIGDSYQPQHF,TGTGCCAGCCATATCGGGGACAGCTATCAGCCCCAGCATTTT
once,TRBV5-4,TRBJ2-5,-,CASSRTGRGEETQYF,TGTGCCAGCAGCCGTACGGGCAGGGGAGAAGAGACCCAGTACTTC
-,TRBV7-2,TRBJ1-2,-,CASSISGDGYTF,TGTGCCAGCAGCATTTCGGGGGACGGCTACACCTTC
-,TRBV10-3,TRBJ2-7,-,CAISESPGEPDYEQYF,TGTGCCATCAGTGAGTCTCCCGGGGAACCCGACTACGAGCAGTACTTC
few,TRBV15,TRBJ2-3,TRBD1,CATSGDRGTDTQYF,TGTGCCACCAGCGGAGACAGGGGCACAGATACGCAGTATTTT
-,TRBV4-1,TRBJ1-5,-,CASSQDQFGGPNQPQHF,TGCGCCAGCAGCCAAGATCAATTTGGGGGCCCCAATCAGCCCCAGCATTTT
once,TRBV19,TRBJ2-3,-,CASNGRASDTQYF,TGTGCCAGTAATGGCAGGGCGTCAGATACGCAGTATTTT
-,TRBV10-3,TRBJ2-1,-,CAISESIGVYNEQFF,TGTGCCATCAGTGAGTCTATAGGGGTTTACAATGAGCAGTTCTTC
-,TRBV5-1,TRBJ2-3,-,CASSLGQASTDTQYF,TGCGCCAGCAGCTTGGGGCAGGCTAGCACAGATACGCAGTATTTT
-,TRBV13,TRBJ1-2,-,CASSVQEGNYGYTF,TGTGCCAGCAGCGTTCAGGAGGGGAACTATGGCTACACCTTC
-,TRBV29-1,TRBJ2-3,-,CSIDSTDTQYF,TGCAGCATCGACAGTACAGATACGCAGTATTTT
-,TRBV6-6,TRBJ2-5,TRBD1,CASSKPTGGLQETQYF,TGTGCCAGCAGTAAACCGACAGGGGGTCTACAAGAGACCCAGTACTTC
-,TRBV1,TRBJ2-2,-,CTSSQEGGGTGELFF,TGCACCAGCAGCCAAGAAGGCGGGGGGACCGGGGAGCTGTTTTTT
few,TRBV27,TRBJ1-4,TRBD1,CASRPQGAREKLFF,TGTGCCAGCAGGCCACAGGGGGCGCGGGAAAAACTGTTTTTT
-,TRBV27,TRBJ2-2,-,CASSLLRAGELFF,TGTGCCAGCAGTTTATTGCGGGCCGGGGAGCTGTTTTTT
-,TRBV6-1,TRBJ1-1,-,CASTKGGYTEAFF,TGTGCCAGCACCAAGGGCGGGTACACTGAAGCTTTCTTT
-,TRBV5-1,TRBJ2-7,TRBD1,CASSLSTGEYEQYF,TGCGCCAGCAGCTTATCTACAGGGGAGTACGAGCAGTACTTC
once,TRBV5-8,TRBJ1-4,TRBD1,CASSLSIRPGGQNEKLFF,TGTGCCAGCAGCTTGTCGATCCGGCCAGGGGGCCAGAATGAAAAACTGTTTTTT
few,TRBV28,TRBJ2-1,TRBD2,CASSLGSGGFNEQFF,TGTGCCAGCAGTTTGGGTAGCGGGGGTTTCAATGAGCAGTTCTTC
-,TRBV4-1,TRBJ1-2,-,CASSQPAGEGYTF,TGCGCCAGCAGCCAACCGGCGGGGGAAGGCTACACCTTC
-,TRBV5-1,TRBJ1-5,TRBD1,CASSPGQGTQPQHF,TGCGCCAGCAGCCCTGGACAGGGGACTCAGCCCCAGCATTTT
-,TRBV7-7,TRBJ1-1,-,CASSPTSGQGDLSNTEAFF,TGTGCTAGCAGCCCCACTTCAGGGCAGGGTGATCTATCGAACACTGAAGCTTTCTTT
-,TRBV7-9,TRBJ2-1,TRBD1,CASSLGTGDLNEQFF,TGTGCCAGCAGCTTAGGGACAGGGGACTTAAATGAGCAGTTCTTC
few,TRBV7-2,TRBJ1-1,-,CASSLLPGVRTEAFF,TGTGCCAGCAGCTTACTACCAGGGGTACGCACTGAAGCTTTCTTT
-,TRBV18,TRBJ1-1,TRBD1,CASSSGQGAGDAFF,TGTGCCAGCTCATCGGGACAGGGGGCGGGCGACGCTTTCTTT
-,TRBV29-1,TRBJ1-1,TRBD1,CSVGEGGAKTEAFF,TGCAGCGTCGGTGAAGGGGGCGCGAAAACTGAAGCTTTCTTT
-,TRBV29-1,TRBJ2-3,-,CSVDAAGTDTQYF,TGCAGCGTTGACGCAGCGGGCACAGATACGCAGTATTTT
few,TRBV5-4,TRBJ1-2,-,CASSLFANSNYGYTF,TGTGCCAGCAGCTTGTTCGCCAACTCTAACTATGGCTACACCTTC
-,TRBV6-5,TRBJ1-2,-,CASSYSSRAHYGYTF,TGTGCCAGCAGTTACTCGAGCAGGGCACACTATGGCTACACCTTC
-,TRBV4-3,TRBJ1-4,-,CASSQVENEKLFF,TGCGCCAGCAGCCAAGTTGAGAATGAAAAACTGTTTTTT
few,TRBV7-9,TRBJ2-1,TRBD2,CASSPGLAGGLSYNEQFF,TGTGCCAGCAGCCCCGGACTAGCGGGGGGCCTCTCCTACAATGAGCAGTTCTTC
-,TRBV6-6,TRBJ1-5,TRBD1,CASRWTGGSQPQHF,TGTGCCTCACGGTGGACAGGGGGGAGTCAGCCCCAGCATTTT
-,TRBV5-6,TRBJ2-5,-,CASSLVGVPQETQYF,TGTGCCAGCAGCTTGGTGGGAGTACCCCAAGAGACCCAGTACTTC
-,TRBV19,TRBJ1-1,TRBD1,CASSPGGGASNTEAFF,TGTGCCAGTAGCCCGGGAGGGGGCGCGTCGAACACTGAAGCTTTCTTT
-,TRBV6-5,TRBJ1-1,-,CATLGGRKTEAFF,TGTGCCACTCTGGGAGGGAGGAAGACTGAAGCTTTCTTT
-,TRBV6-5,TRBJ1-4,-,CASSLATEKNEKLFF,TGTGCCAGCAGTTTGGCGACGGAGAAGAATGAAAAACTGTTTTTT
-,TRBV2,TRBJ2-1,TRBD1,CASSAYGQGGEQFF,TGTGCCAGCAGTGCCTATGGACAGGGCGGTGAGCAGTTCTTC
-,TRBV20-1,TRBJ1-1,-,CSARDRAEAFF,TGCAGTGCTAGAGACCGCGCTGAAGCTTTCTTT
-,TRBV6-4,TRBJ1-1,-,CASSDPGIPEAFF,TGTGCCAGCAGTGACCCGGGGATACCTGAAGCTTTCTTT
-,TRBV4-2,TRBJ1-1,TRBD1,CASSQFTGEYTEAFF,TGTGCCAGCAGCCAGTTTACAGGGGAATACACTGAAGCTTTCTTT
-,TRBV4-3,TRBJ2-1,TRBD1,CASSQDSTGGFEQFF,TGCGCCAGCAGCCAAGATAGCACAGGGGGCTTTGAGCAGTTCTTC
-,TRBV9,TRBJ1-1,TRBD1,CASSVGTGTENTEAFF,TGTGCCAGCAGCGTCGGGACAGGGACGGAGAACACTGAAGCTTTCTTT
-,TRBV4-1,TRBJ1-2,TRBD1,CASSQSGQGVLYGYTF,TGCGCCAGCAGCCAATCCGGGCAGGGGGTCCTCTATGGCTACACCTTC
-,TRBV9,TRBJ2-3,TRBD2,CASSTGLAQADTQYF,TGTGCCAGCAGCACTGGACTAGCACAGGCCGATACGCAGTATTTT
-,TRBV2,TRBJ2-5,TRBD1,CASRRDRGSETQYF,TGTGCCAGCAGACGGGACAGGGGTTCAGAGACCCAGTACTTC
-,TRBV5-1,TRBJ2-3,TRBD1,CASSLGQGGTDTQYF,TGCGCCAGCAGCCTTGGGCAGGGGGGCACAGATACGCAGTATTTT
-,TRBV18,TRBJ1-1,-,CASSLGANTEAFF,TGTGCCAGCTCACTCGGAGCTAACACTGAAGCTTTCTTT
-,TRBV4-3,TRBJ2-3,TRBD1,CASSQVQGRRVTDTQYF,TGCGCCAGCAGCCAAGTACAGGGGCGCAGGGTAACAGATACGCAGTATTTT
few,TRBV29-1,TRBJ2-5,TRBD1,CSDRDRGGWETQYF,TGCAGCGACCGCGACAGGGGGGGGTGGGAGACCCAGTACTTC
-,TRBV5-1,TRBJ2-5,TRBD2,CASSLGLAGAPGETQYF,TGCGCCAGCAGCTTGGGCCTAGCGGGGGCCCCGGGGGAGACCCAGTACTTC
-,TRBV28,TRBJ1-2,TRBD1,CASSFKQGAYNYGYTF,TGTGCCAGCAGTTTTAAACAGGGGGCCTATAACTATGGCTACACCTTC
few,TRBV27,TRBJ1-1,-,CASSLSRVLGTEAFF,TGTGCCAGCAGTTTATCGAGGGTCCTAGGCACTGAAGCTTTCTTT